Listed here is a single TCR beta chain. Generated by immunoSEQ multiplex PCR, the TCRdb table keeps only in-frame clones and is missing some. The data contain approximately 450,000 clones, about 89% of them seen just once; the ten biggest clones take up roughly 4%. The CDR3 length is 14 residues. CDR1 is LGHNT, CDR2 FRNRAP, per germline. J lost 7 bases, V lost 7 bases, and 10 bases had no gene match. The sample comes from a study of blood T cell repertoires in COVID-19. This clonotype was obtained from a woman aged 30 to 39 with acute or convalescent COVID-19. The sequencing input was peripheral blood. This rearrangement joins TRBV12-5 to TRBJ2-1; 7 bases line up with TRBD1. The CDR3 is CASAISDRPNEQFF. CDR3 nucleotides: TGTGCTAGTGCCATCTCGGACAGGCCGAATGAGCAGTTCTTC.